Listed here is a single TCR beta chain. Data came from immunoSEQ multiplex PCR; TCRdb stores just in-frame clones and leaves some out. The data hold more than 60,000 clones, with over 60% observed a single time. Germline V gives CDR1 MDHEN, CDR2 SYDVKM. This CDR3 is 11 amino acids long. The data were taken from a study of OX40 agonist ivuxolimab in advanced cancers. This clonotype was obtained from an adult with an advanced solid tumor such as melanoma, head and neck, liver or kidney cancer. Here the sequenced sample was CD4+ or CD8+ T cells sorted from blood, taken in a trial of the OX40 agonist ivuxolimab. The chain uses TRBV28 and TRBJ2-2; D is unresolved. For the CDR3, the DNA is TGTGTTGACAAGAACACCGGGGAGCTGTTTTTT. It codes for CVDKNTGELFF.